This TCR beta chain was captured by sequencing in a study of control samples from healthy donors and cancer patients. Per germline, CDR1 LNHNV and CDR2 YYDKDF (reference sequence). The CDR3 sequence is 11 residues long. Trimming pared 6 bases from V and 8 bases from J, leaving 10 bases between. The protocol was immunoSEQ multiplex PCR, while the TCRdb copy is restricted to in-frame clones and leaves out a portion. The data show 90,000 or so clones, with roughly nine tenths seen just once and 9.5% to 10% held by the top ten. This receptor was obtained from a woman between 50 and 59 years old with colorectal cancer. V is TRBV15 and J is TRBJ1-2; D remains unclear. The sequenced sample consisted of PBMCs. CDR3 sequence reads: CATRSTLGYTF. Written as DNA, the CDR3 is TGTGCCACCAGGTCTACGCTCGGCTACACCTTC.